These T cell receptor beta chains were read from a single sample in a study of cytomegalovirus exposure and HLA in healthy donors. Profiled with immunoSEQ multiplex PCR; TCRdb holds only in-frame clones, not every one. This sample's table reports 95,000 to 150,000 clones. Material: PBMCs. These receptors were taken from a man aged 25-45 years in good health and CMV-seronegative. Each CDR3 is given with its conserved first and last residue. The D gene is left open where the match is weak.

D: .; J: TRBJ2-7; V: TRBV14; CDR3: CASSQDGSPGEQYF; DNA: TGTGCCAGCAGCCAAGACGGGAGTCCTGGCGAGCAGTACTTC
D: TRBD2; J: TRBJ2-3; V: TRBV15; CDR3: CATSGSGLAGTDTQYF; DNA: TGTGCCACCAGCGGATCCGGACTAGCGGGAACAGATACGCAGTATTTT
D: TRBD2; J: TRBJ2-7; V: TRBV15; CDR3: CATSQWAGTSGPNEQYF; DNA: TGTGCCACCAGCCAATGGGCCGGGACTAGCGGGCCTAACGAGCAGTACTTC
D: TRBD1; J: TRBJ2-3; V: TRBV6-1; CDR3: CASSESSGTVTDTQYF; DNA: TGTGCCAGCAGTGAGTCATCGGGGACAGTCACAGATACGCAGTATTTT
D: .; J: TRBJ2-1; V: TRBV5-6; CDR3: CASGSTYNEQFF; DNA: TGTGCCAGCGGCTCGACTTACAATGAGCAGTTCTTC
D: .; J: TRBJ2-3; V: TRBV28; CDR3: CASSPRRRSRGGDTQYF; DNA: TGTGCCAGCAGTCCCCGTAGGCGCTCCAGAGGCGGAGATACGCAGTATTTT
D: .; J: TRBJ2-2; V: TRBV9; CDR3: CASSVTGAGVTGELFF; DNA: TGTGCCAGCAGCGTTACGGGGGCGGGGGTGACCGGGGAGCTGTTTTTT
D: TRBD1; J: TRBJ2-1; V: TRBV28; CDR3: CASSLQGATYNEQFF; DNA: TGTGCCAGCAGTCTACAGGGGGCCACCTACAATGAGCAGTTCTTC
D: .; J: TRBJ2-3; V: TRBV28; CDR3: CASSWPQDTQYF; DNA: TGTGCCAGCAGTTGGCCCCAAGATACGCAGTATTTT
D: TRBD2; J: TRBJ2-1; V: TRBV19; CDR3: CASSMWRESGNEQFF; DNA: TGTGCCAGTAGTATGTGGCGGGAGAGTGGCAATGAGCAGTTCTTC
D: .; J: TRBJ2-1; V: TRBV4-1; CDR3: CASSQDPGGNEQFF; DNA: TGCGCCAGCAGCCAAGACCCCGGGGGAAATGAGCAGTTCTTC
D: .; J: TRBJ1-1; V: TRBV28; CDR3: CASSVNTNTEAFF; DNA: TGTGCCAGCAGTGTAAACACAAACACTGAAGCTTTCTTT
D: .; J: TRBJ1-1; V: TRBV7-6; CDR3: CASSLVGDSEAFF; DNA: TGTGCCAGCAGCTTAGTGGGGGACTCGGAAGCTTTCTTT
D: .; J: TRBJ1-4; V: TRBV5-1; CDR3: CASSLGQNEKLFF; DNA: TGCGCCAGCAGCTTGGGGCAGAATGAAAAACTGTTTTTT
D: .; J: TRBJ1-3; V: TRBV7-3; CDR3: CASSLGSSGNTIYF; DNA: TGTGCCAGCAGCTTAGGGAGCTCTGGAAACACCATATATTTT
D: TRBD2; J: TRBJ2-5; V: TRBV7-2; CDR3: CASSLISGSGEQYF; DNA: TGTGCCAGCAGCTTAATTAGCGGGAGCGGGGAGCAGTACTTC
D: .; J: TRBJ2-5; V: TRBV2; CDR3: CASTTGIISKETQYF; DNA: TGTGCCAGCACGACAGGAATAATTTCTAAAGAGACCCAGTACTTC
D: TRBD1; J: TRBJ1-4; V: TRBV4-2; CDR3: CASSQASRDRSNEKLFF; DNA: TGTGCCAGCAGCCAAGCCTCTCGGGACAGATCTAATGAAAAACTGTTTTTT
D: .; J: TRBJ2-5; V: TRBV10-3; CDR3: CANSPGGRTQYF; DNA: TGTGCCAACAGCCCAGGTGGTAGGACCCAGTACTTC
D: .; J: TRBJ2-2; V: TRBV7-9; CDR3: CASRASVGGELFF; DNA: TGTGCCAGCAGAGCTAGCGTTGGCGGGGAGCTGTTTTTT
D: .; J: TRBJ2-3; V: TRBV4-1; CDR3: CASSQPLTDTQYF; DNA: TGCGCCAGCAGCCAACCTTTAACAGATACGCAGTATTTT
D: .; J: TRBJ1-1; V: TRBV14; CDR3: CASSQGAVWASEAFF; DNA: TGTGCCAGCAGCCAGGGCGCCGTTTGGGCGTCTGAAGCTTTCTTT
D: .; J: TRBJ2-1; V: TRBV2; CDR3: CASPDVNEQFF; DNA: TGTGCCAGCCCAGATGTAAATGAGCAGTTCTTC
D: .; J: TRBJ1-1; V: TRBV30; CDR3: CAWSVRLFSVDTEAFF; DNA: TGTGCCTGGAGTGTAAGACTCTTTTCAGTGGACACTGAAGCTTTCTTT
D: .; J: TRBJ1-1; V: TRBV29-1; CDR3: CSSEEGEGTEAFF; DNA: TGCAGCTCCGAGGAAGGGGAGGGCACTGAAGCTTTCTTT
D: .; J: TRBJ2-6; V: TRBV5-1; CDR3: CASSSWPDRASGANVLTF; DNA: TGCGCCAGCAGCTCGTGGCCGGACAGAGCTTCTGGGGCCAACGTCCTGACTTTC
D: TRBD1; J: TRBJ1-6; V: TRBV7-6; CDR3: CASSGTENNSPLHF; DNA: TGTGCCAGCAGCGGGACAGAAAATAATTCACCCCTCCACTTT
D: TRBD1; J: TRBJ1-3; V: TRBV18; CDR3: CASSPPPGQGAGNTIYF; DNA: TGTGCCAGCTCACCACCACCGGGACAGGGGGCTGGAAACACCATATATTTT
D: .; J: TRBJ2-2; V: TRBV2; CDR3: CASSTNPAAGELFF; DNA: TGTGCCAGCAGCACCAACCCAGCGGCCGGGGAGCTGTTTTTT
D: .; J: TRBJ1-5; V: TRBV6-1; CDR3: CASSVWRDANQPQHF; DNA: TGTGCCAGCAGTGTGTGGAGGGATGCCAATCAGCCCCAGCATTTT
D: TRBD2; J: TRBJ2-5; V: TRBV2; CDR3: CASSVASGGETQYF; DNA: TGTGCCAGCAGTGTGGCTAGCGGGGGAGAGACCCAGTACTTC
D: TRBD1; J: TRBJ1-2; V: TRBV7-9; CDR3: CASRTGQGPGTF; DNA: TGTGCCAGCAGGACGGGACAGGGGCCGGGGACCTTC
D: TRBD2; J: TRBJ2-1; V: TRBV2; CDR3: CASSEEREGLGPGDEQFF; DNA: TGTGCCAGCAGTGAGGAGCGGGAGGGCCTCGGGCCGGGGGATGAGCAGTTCTTC
D: TRBD2; J: TRBJ2-1; V: TRBV7-8; CDR3: CASRVGEGDNEQFF; DNA: TGTGCCAGCAGGGTGGGGGAGGGAGACAATGAGCAGTTCTTC
D: TRBD2; J: TRBJ2-3; V: TRBV11-3; CDR3: CASSPGLAGQGDTQYF; DNA: TGTGCCAGCAGCCCCGGACTAGCGGGACAAGGAGATACGCAGTATTTT
D: TRBD2; J: TRBJ2-7; V: TRBV5-1; CDR3: CASSLGGGRAYEQYF; DNA: TGCGCCAGCAGCTTGGGGGGCGGGAGGGCCTACGAGCAGTACTTC
D: .; J: TRBJ2-7; V: TRBV6-6; CDR3: CASTRGVEQYF; DNA: TGTGCCAGCACCAGAGGAGTCGAGCAGTACTTC
D: .; J: TRBJ2-7; V: TRBV14; CDR3: CASSQQGNGDYEQYF; DNA: TGTGCCAGCAGTCAACAGGGTAACGGAGACTACGAGCAGTACTTC
D: .; J: TRBJ2-1; V: TRBV11-2; CDR3: CASSPLGLLLDEQFF; DNA: TGTGCCAGCAGCCCTCTGGGGCTCCTATTGGATGAGCAGTTCTTC
D: TRBD1; J: TRBJ2-7; V: TRBV28; CDR3: CASRHDRGLSYEQYF; DNA: TGTGCCAGCAGACACGACAGGGGGCTTTCCTACGAGCAGTACTTC
D: .; J: TRBJ2-7; V: TRBV29-1; CDR3: CSVEDLRFGQYF; DNA: TGCAGCGTTGAAGATCTGAGGTTTGGGCAGTACTTC
D: .; J: TRBJ2-1; V: TRBV7-9; CDR3: CASSSNSLSGDEQFF; DNA: TGTGCCAGCAGCTCTAACAGTCTGAGTGGCGATGAGCAGTTCTTC
D: .; J: TRBJ2-3; V: TRBV27; CDR3: CASSPHASESSTDTQYF; DNA: TGTGCCAGCAGTCCACACGCTAGCGAGTCTAGCACAGATACGCAGTATTTT
D: .; J: TRBJ1-1; V: TRBV9; CDR3: CASSPRLQNTEAFF; DNA: TGTGCCAGCAGCCCCCGACTCCAGAACACTGAAGCTTTCTTT
D: TRBD1; J: TRBJ1-3; V: TRBV4-1; CDR3: CASSQDEGDSTGNTIYF; DNA: TGCGCCAGCAGCCAAGATGAAGGGGACAGTACTGGAAACACCATATATTTT
D: TRBD1; J: TRBJ1-1; V: TRBV5-1; CDR3: CASSHGQGSVTEAFF; DNA: TGCGCCAGCAGCCACGGACAGGGCTCGGTCACTGAAGCTTTCTTT
D: TRBD1; J: TRBJ1-1; V: TRBV11-2; CDR3: CASWDRGPDTEAFF; DNA: TGTGCCAGCTGGGACAGGGGGCCGGACACTGAAGCTTTCTTT
D: TRBD2; J: TRBJ2-7; V: TRBV6-6; CDR3: CASREGLAVYEQYF; DNA: TGTGCCAGCAGGGAGGGGCTAGCGGTCTACGAGCAGTACTTC
D: TRBD1; J: TRBJ2-7; V: TRBV19; CDR3: CASSQTGPYEQYF; DNA: TGTGCCAGTAGTCAGACAGGGCCCTACGAGCAGTACTTC
D: .; J: TRBJ1-2; V: TRBV5-1; CDR3: CASSQDRDDIYGYTF; DNA: TGCGCCAGCAGCCAGGACAGAGACGATATCTATGGCTACACCTTC
D: .; J: TRBJ1-2; V: TRBV4-1; CDR3: CARSQDEQSYGYTF; DNA: TGCGCCCGCAGCCAAGATGAACAGTCCTATGGCTACACCTTC
D: TRBD2; J: TRBJ2-1; V: TRBV6-6; CDR3: CASSLTSGREGEQFF; DNA: TGTGCCAGCAGTTTGACTAGCGGGAGGGAGGGTGAGCAGTTCTTC
D: .; J: TRBJ1-1; V: TRBV7-9; CDR3: CASSLSPNRNTEAFF; DNA: TGTGCCAGCAGCTTATCGCCGAACAGGAACACTGAAGCTTTCTTT